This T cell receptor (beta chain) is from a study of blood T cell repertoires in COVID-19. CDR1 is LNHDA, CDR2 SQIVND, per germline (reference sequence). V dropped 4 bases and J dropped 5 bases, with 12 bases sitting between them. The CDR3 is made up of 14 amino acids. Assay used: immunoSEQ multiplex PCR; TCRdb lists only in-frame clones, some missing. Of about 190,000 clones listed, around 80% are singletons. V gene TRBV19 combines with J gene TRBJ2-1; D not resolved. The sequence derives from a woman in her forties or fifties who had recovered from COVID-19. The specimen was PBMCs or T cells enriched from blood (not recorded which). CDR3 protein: CASSSMVADNEQFF. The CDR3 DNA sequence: TGTGCCAGTAGTAGTATGGTAGCTGACAATGAGCAGTTCTTC.